This is a list of T cell receptor beta chains from one sample in a study of blood T cells in healthy people across ages. One entry per CDR3 protein, called by TCRdb with MiXCR from the 5' RACE reads. The sample consists of over 950,000 distinct CDR3 sequences, roughly half of them appearing once. Specimen: blood. These receptors were taken from a woman in her sixties in good health. The CDR3 runs from the conserved cysteine through the conserved F or W. Each record gives: J gene, D gene, V gene, clone size, CDR3 protein, CDR3 DNA. The D gene is left open where the match is weak. Size tells how often a clone was seen (once, few, many) or the class of an expanded clone, and some rows leave it out.

>TRBJ2-1|-|TRBV10-3|few
CAISEWKEQFF
TGTGCCATCAGTGAGTGGAAAGAGCAGTTCTTC
>TRBJ2-7|TRBD1|TRBV3-1|many
CASKDRGYEQYF
TGTGCCAGCAAAGACAGGGGCTACGAGCAGTACTTC
>TRBJ2-4|-|TRBV29-1|-
CSVLVRTGAKNIQYF
TGCAGCGTTCTGGTTCGAACTGGGGCCAAAAACATTCAGTACTTC
>TRBJ2-1|-|TRBV7-2|-
CASSSDGGSKSEQFF
TGTGCCAGCAGCTCGGATGGGGGGTCGAAGAGTGAGCAGTTCTTC
>TRBJ2-7|-|TRBV20-1|-
CSARDLAGNFREQYF
TGCAGTGCTAGAGATTTGGCAGGGAACTTCCGCGAGCAGTACTTC
>TRBJ2-7|-|TRBV7-2|few
CASSSQKGRSYEQYF
TGTGCCAGCAGCTCCCAGAAGGGACGCTCCTACGAGCAGTACTTC
>TRBJ2-3|-|TRBV3-1|once
CASSQAGGHTQYF
TGTGCCAGCAGCCAAGCTGGGGGGCATACGCAGTATTTT
>TRBJ2-1|-|TRBV29-1|-
CSVSPYNEQFF
TGCAGCGTGTCTCCCTACAATGAGCAGTTCTTC
>TRBJ1-1|-|TRBV19|-
CASSVRRPSLLMNTEAFF
TGTGCCAGTAGTGTGCGACGCCCCTCGCTTCTTATGAACACTGAAGCTTTCTTT
>TRBJ2-7|-|TRBV7-2|few
CASEGGYEQYF
TGTGCCAGCGAGGGGGGCTACGAGCAGTACTTC
>TRBJ2-5|-|TRBV4-2|many
CASSVSGLETQYF
TGTGCCAGCAGCGTATCAGGGTTGGAGACCCAGTACTTC